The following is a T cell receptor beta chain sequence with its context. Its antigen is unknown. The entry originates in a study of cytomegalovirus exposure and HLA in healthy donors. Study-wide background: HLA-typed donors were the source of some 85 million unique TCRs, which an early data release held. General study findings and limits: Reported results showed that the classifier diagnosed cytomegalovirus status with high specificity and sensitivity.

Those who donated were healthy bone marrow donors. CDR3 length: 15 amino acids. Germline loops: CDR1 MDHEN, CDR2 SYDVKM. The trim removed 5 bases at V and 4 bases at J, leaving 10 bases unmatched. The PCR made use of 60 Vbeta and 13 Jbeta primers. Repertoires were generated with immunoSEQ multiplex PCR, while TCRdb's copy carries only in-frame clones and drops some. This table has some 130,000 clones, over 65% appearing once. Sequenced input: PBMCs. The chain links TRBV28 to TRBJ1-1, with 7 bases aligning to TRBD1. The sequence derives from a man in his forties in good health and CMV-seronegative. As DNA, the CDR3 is TGTGCCAGCAGTCCCCCGACAGGGTACGTCACTGAAGCTTTCTTT. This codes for CASSPPTGYVTEAFF.